This T cell receptor (beta chain) was observed in a study of shared clonotypes between healthy human individuals. Terminally differentiated effector memory CD45RA+ cells were excluded by CCR7 positive selection of CD45RO-negative cells. This CDR3 has 12 amino acids. The V gene end was trimmed by 1 base and the J gene end by 7 bases; junction bases not matched to a gene: 0. Germline values: CDR1 MGHRA, CDR2 YSYEKL. Sequencing was performed with immunoSEQ multiplex PCR; in TCRdb, only in-frame clones are kept and a portion is missing. The sample comprises roughly 810,000 clones, about 96% of which are singletons, and 0.2% to 0.25% rests with the top ten.

The V gene is TRBV4-1, the J gene TRBJ1-1; 7 positions match TRBD1. The source is a young man in good health. The sequenced sample was naive CD8+ T cells sorted from blood. For the CDR3, the DNA is TGCGCCAGCAGCCAAGGACAGGGTGAAGCTTTCTTT. This gives the protein CASSQGQGEAFF.